This T cell receptor (beta chain) was profiled in a study of regulatory T cells in long-lasting Graves disease. About the research overall: Under 3 months of antithyroid drugs had been taken by newly diagnosed Graves' patients.

Sequencing libraries for TCR beta were prepared with iRepertoire HTBI primers and Arm-PCR of CDR3 regions. TCRdb used MiXCR to reprocess the multiplex PCR reads, holding one entry per CDR3 protein. The sample lists over 500,000 distinct CDR3 sequences, roughly 16% seen once, with 15% to 20% in the top ten. There are 13 residues in the CDR3. Per the germline V gene, CDR1 is MNHNS and CDR2 is SASEGT. Time point: newly diagnosed GD, antithyroid drugs for less than 3 months. The TCR library was made from RNA that had been extracted from PBMCs in TRIzol. Patients of an endocrinology department in Xi'an, China, were included. These data were likewise used in another study, on T cells in Graves' hyperthyroidism and ophthalmopathy.

Material: peripheral blood mononuclear cells (PBMCs), obtained at new diagnosis, from a patient treated with antithyroid drugs. The clonotype originates from a woman aged 25 to 39 with Graves disease. This chain connects TRBV6-1 to TRBJ2-7, with no clear D. The DNA for the CDR3 is TGTGCAGTAAAGGGATCTAACTCCTACGAGCAGTACTTC. Protein sequence: CAVKGSNSYEQYF.